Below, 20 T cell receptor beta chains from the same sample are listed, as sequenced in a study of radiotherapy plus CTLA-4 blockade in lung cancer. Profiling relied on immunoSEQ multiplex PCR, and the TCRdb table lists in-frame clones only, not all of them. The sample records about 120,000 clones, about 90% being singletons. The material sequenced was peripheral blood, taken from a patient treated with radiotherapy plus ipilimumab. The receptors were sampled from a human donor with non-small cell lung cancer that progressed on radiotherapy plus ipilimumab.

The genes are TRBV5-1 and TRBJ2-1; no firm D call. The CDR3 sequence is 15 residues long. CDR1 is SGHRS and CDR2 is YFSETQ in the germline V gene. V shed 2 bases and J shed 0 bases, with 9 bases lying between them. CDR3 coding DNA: TGCGCCAGCAGCTTCCAGGCGAGCTCCTACAATGAGCAGTTCTTC. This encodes CASSFQASSYNEQFF.

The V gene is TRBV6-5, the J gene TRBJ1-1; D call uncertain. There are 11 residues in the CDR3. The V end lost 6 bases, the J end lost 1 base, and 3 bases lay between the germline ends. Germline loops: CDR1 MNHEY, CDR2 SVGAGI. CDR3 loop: CASSKNTEAFF. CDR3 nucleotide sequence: TGTGCCAGCAGCAAGAACACTGAAGCTTTCTTT.

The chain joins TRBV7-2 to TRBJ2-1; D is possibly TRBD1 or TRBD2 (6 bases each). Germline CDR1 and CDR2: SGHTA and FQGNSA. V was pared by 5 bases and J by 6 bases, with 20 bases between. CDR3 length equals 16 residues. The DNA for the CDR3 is TGTGCCAGCAGCCCACGGAGGGGGAGTTCCGTCAATGAGCAGTTCTTC. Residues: CASSPRRGSSVNEQFF.

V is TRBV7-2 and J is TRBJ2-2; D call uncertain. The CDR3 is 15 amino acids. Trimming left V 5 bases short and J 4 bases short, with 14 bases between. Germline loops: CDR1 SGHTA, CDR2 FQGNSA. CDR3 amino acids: CASSPDVGFTGELFF. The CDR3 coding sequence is TGTGCCAGCAGCCCCGATGTGGGTTTCACCGGGGAGCTGTTTTTT.

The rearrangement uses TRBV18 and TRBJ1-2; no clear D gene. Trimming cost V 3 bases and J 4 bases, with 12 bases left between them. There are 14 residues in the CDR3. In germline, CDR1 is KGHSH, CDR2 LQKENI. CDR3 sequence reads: CASSPQSEGYGYTF. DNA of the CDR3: TGTGCCAGCTCACCTCAATCTGAGGGCTATGGCTACACCTTC.

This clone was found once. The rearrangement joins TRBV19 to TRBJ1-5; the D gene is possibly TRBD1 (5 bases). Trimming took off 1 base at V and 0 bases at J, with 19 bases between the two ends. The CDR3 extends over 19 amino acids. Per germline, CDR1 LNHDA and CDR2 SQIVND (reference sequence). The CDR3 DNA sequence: TGTGCCAGTAGTATAGCGGTTGGGGGGGGACGACATAGCAATCAGCCCCAGCATTTT. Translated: CASSIAVGGGRHSNQPQHF.

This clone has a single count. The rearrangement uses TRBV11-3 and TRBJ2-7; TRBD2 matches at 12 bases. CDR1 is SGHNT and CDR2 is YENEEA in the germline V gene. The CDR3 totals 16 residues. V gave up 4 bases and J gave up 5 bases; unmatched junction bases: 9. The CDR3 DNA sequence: TGTGCCAGCAGCTCCCTACGACTAGCGGGAGTCCACGAGCAGTACTTC. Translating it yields CASSSLRLAGVHEQYF. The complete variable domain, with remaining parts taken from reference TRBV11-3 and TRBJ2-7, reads EAGVVQSPRYKIIEKKQPVAFWCNPISGHNTLYWYLQNLGQGPELLIRYENEEAVDDSQLPKDRFSAERLKGVDSTLKIQPAELGDSAVYLCASSSLRLAGVHEQYFGPGTRLTVT.

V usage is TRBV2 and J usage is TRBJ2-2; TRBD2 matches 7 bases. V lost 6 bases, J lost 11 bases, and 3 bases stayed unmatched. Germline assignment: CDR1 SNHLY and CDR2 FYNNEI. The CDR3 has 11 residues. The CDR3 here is CASRLAKELFF. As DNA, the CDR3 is TGTGCCAGCAGACTAGCGAAAGAGCTGTTTTTT.

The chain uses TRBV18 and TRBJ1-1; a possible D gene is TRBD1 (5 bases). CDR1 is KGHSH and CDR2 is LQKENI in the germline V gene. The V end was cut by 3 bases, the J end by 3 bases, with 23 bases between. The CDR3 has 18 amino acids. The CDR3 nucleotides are TGTGCCAGCTCACCTCAACCGCCAGGGTGGGGAAAGGACACTGAAGCTTTCTTT. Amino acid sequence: CASSPQPPGWGKDTEAFF.

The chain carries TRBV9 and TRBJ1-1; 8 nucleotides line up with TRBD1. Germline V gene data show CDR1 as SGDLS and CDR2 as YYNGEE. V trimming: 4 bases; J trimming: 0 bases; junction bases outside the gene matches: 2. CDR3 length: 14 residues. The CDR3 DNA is TGTGCCAGCAGCCGGACAGGGTTGAACACTGAAGCTTTCTTT. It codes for CASSRTGLNTEAFF.

The CDR3 sequence is CASSLEGWGTGETQYF. The CDR3 bases are TGCGCCAGCAGCTTGGAGGGCTGGGGCACGGGGGAGACCCAGTACTTC. The chain uses TRBV5-1 and TRBJ2-5; either TRBD1 or TRBD2 may fit D (5 bases each). The germline gives CDR1 SGHRS, CDR2 YFSETQ. The CDR3 runs to 16 residues. Between the trimmed V and J ends, which lost 0 bases and 5 bases, there was a span of 17 bases.

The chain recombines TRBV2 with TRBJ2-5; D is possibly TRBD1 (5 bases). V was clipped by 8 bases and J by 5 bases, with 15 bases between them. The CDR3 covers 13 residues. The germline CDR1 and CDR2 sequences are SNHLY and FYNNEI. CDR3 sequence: CASFGAGLETQYF. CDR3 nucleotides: TGTGCCAGCTTCGGAGCAGGGTTGGAGACCCAGTACTTC.

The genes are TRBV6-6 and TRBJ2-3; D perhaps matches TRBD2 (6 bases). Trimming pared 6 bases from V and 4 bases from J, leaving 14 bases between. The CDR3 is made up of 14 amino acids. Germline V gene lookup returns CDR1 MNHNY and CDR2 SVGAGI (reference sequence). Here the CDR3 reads CASSMGLLPDTQYF. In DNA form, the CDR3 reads TGTGCCAGCAGCATGGGACTCCTCCCAGATACGCAGTATTTT.

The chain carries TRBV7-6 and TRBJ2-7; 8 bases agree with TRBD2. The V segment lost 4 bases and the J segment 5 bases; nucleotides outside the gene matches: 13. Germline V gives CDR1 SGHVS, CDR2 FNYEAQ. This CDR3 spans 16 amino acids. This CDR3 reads CASSSIPGLVFHEQYF. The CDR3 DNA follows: TGTGCCAGCAGCTCCATACCGGGACTAGTTTTCCACGAGCAGTACTTC.

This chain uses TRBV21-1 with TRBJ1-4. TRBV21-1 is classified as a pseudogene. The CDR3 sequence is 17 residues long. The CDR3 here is CASSRGRASGFHEKLFF. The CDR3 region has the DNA TGTGCCAGCAGCAGGGGAAGGGCCAGCGGTTTCCATGAAAAACTGTTTTTT.

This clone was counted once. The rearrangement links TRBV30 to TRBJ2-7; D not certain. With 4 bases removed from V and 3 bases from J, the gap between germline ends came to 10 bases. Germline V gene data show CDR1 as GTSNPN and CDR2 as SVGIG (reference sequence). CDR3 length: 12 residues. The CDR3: CAWTHSSYEQYF. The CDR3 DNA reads TGTGCCTGGACACATAGCAGCTACGAGCAGTACTTC. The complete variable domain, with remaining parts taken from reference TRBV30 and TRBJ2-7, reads SQTIHQWPATLVQPVGSPLSLECTVEGTSNPNLYWYRQAAGRGLQLLFYSVGIGQISSEVPQNLSASRPQDRQFILSSKKLLLSDSGFYLCAWTHSSYEQYFGPGTRLTVT.

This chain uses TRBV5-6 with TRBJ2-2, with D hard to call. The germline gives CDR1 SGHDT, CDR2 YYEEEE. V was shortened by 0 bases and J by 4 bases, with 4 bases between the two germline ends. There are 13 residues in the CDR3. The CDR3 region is CASSLVSTGELFF. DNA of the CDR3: TGTGCCAGCAGCTTGGTTAGCACCGGGGAGCTGTTTTTT.

CDR3 sequence (DNA): TGTGCCAGCAGCTCCGGACAGTTCCGAAACACCATATATTTT. Encoded protein: CASSSGQFRNTIYF. V gene TRBV6-5 combines with J gene TRBJ1-3; D might be TRBD1 (6 bases). Germline values: CDR1 MNHEY, CDR2 SVGAGI. The V end lost 6 bases, the J end lost 5 bases, and 14 bases lay between the germline ends. The CDR3 totals 14 residues.

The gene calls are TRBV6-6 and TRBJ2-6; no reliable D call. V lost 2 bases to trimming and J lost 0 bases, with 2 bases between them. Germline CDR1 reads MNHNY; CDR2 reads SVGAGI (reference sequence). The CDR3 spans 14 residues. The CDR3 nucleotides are TGTGCCAGCAGTTACAACTCTGGGGCCAACGTCCTGACTTTC. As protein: CASSYNSGANVLTF.

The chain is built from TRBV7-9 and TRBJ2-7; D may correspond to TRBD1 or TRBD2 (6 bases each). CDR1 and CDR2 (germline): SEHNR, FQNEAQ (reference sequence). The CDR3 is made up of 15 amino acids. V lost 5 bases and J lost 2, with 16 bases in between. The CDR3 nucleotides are TGTGCCAGCAGCCCGAGGGGGGAAAGGGCCTACGAGCAGTACTTC. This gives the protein CASSPRGERAYEQYF.